The sequence of this TCR beta chain was determined in a study of T cell repertoires in cytomegalovirus infection. Overall study context: It was the public TCR beta signatures that indicated both CMV infection and matching HLA type.

Germline CDR1 reads KGHDR; CDR2 reads SFDVKD. The CDR3 loop spans 14 amino acids. With 3 bases clipped from V and 6 bases from J, the junction kept 3 bases outside the gene matches. On this clonotype itself: The antigen remains unidentified.

Study observations and caveats: HLA-C-restricted TCR beta clonotypes specific for CMV led the ex vivo response. Summed public TCR beta family frequency identified CMV carriers bearing the relevant HLA.

In TCRdb, the reads were re-called with MiXCR into one record per CDR3 protein. The sample comprises about 450,000 distinct CDR3 sequences, approximately 32% of which are singletons, and roughly an eighth rests with the top ten. The TCR comes from a human donor in good health (CMV status not recorded). Some clones in this sample may be carry-over from other donors' samples. Material: PBMCs. This chain joins TRBV24-1 and TRBJ2-2; 7 positions agree with TRBD2. Written as DNA, the CDR3 is TGTGCCACCAGTGATATGGGAGGGGCCGGGGAGCTGTTTTTT. Its protein product is CATSDMGGAGELFF.